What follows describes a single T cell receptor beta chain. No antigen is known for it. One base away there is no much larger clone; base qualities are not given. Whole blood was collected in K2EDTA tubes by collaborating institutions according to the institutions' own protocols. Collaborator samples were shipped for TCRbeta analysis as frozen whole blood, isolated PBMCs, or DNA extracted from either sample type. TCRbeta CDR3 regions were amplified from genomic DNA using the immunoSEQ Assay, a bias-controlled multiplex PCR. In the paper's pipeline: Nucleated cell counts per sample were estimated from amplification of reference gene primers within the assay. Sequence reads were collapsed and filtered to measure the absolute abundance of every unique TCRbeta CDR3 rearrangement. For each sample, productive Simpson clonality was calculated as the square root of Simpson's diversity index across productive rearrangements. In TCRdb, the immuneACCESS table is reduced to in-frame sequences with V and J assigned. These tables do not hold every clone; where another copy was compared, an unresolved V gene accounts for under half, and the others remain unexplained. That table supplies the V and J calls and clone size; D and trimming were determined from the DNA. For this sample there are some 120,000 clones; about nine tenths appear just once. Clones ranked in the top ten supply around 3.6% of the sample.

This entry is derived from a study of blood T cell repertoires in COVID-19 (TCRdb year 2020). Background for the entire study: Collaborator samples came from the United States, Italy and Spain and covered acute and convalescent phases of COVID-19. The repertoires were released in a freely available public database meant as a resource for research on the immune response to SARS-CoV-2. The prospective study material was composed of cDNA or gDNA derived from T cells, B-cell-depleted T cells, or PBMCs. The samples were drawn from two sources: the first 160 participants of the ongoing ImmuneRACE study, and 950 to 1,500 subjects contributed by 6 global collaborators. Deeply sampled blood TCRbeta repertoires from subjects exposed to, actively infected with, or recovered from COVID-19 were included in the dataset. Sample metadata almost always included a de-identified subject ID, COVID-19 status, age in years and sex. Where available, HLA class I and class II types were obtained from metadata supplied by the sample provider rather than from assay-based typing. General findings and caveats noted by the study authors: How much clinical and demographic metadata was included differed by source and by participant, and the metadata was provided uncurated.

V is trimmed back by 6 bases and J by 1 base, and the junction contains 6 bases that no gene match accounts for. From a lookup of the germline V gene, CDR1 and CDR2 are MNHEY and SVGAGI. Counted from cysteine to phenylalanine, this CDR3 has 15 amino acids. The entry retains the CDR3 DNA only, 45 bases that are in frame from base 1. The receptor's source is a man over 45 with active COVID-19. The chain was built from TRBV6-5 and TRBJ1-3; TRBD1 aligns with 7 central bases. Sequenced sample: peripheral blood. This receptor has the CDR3 CASSRTTGSGNTIYF. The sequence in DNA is TGTGCCAGCAGCCGGACGACAGGGTCTGGAAACACCATATATTTT.